This paragraph covers one TCR beta chain sequence. The sample belongs to a study of shared T cell receptors in the human thymus. Here immunoSEQ multiplex PCR was the method, and the copy in TCRdb shows in-frame clones only, minus some. There are roughly 550,000 clones in the sample; approximately 78% occur only once, and about 0.012% lies in the top ten. In germline, CDR1 is LGHNT, CDR2 FRNRAP. The V end was cut by 6 bases, the J end by 2 bases, with 11 bases between. The CDR3 has 13 amino acids. This sample was also put to use in a study of human thymus T cells. That source adds: Resections were taken during corrective heart surgery, and the thymus tissue came from these.

The chain is built from TRBV12-5 and TRBJ2-7, with D possibly being TRBD1 (6 bases). Sequenced sample: thymocytes. The TCR sequence derives from a boy under two years old with a congenital heart defect. This chain's CDR3 is CASGWDITYEQYF. The CDR3 coding sequence is TGTGCTAGTGGGTGGGACATTACCTACGAGCAGTACTTC.